A selection of T cell receptor beta chains follows, all from one sample in a study of shared T cell receptors in the human thymus. Sequencing used immunoSEQ multiplex PCR; TCRdb keeps in-frame clones, though not all of them. This sample has hundreds of thousands of clones, with approximately 87% found just once. This same sample was also taken into another study, of human thymus T cells.

Sequencing was done on a sample of thymocytes. Receptor source: a boy younger than two with a congenital heart defect. The CDR3 runs from the conserved cysteine through the conserved F or W. The order of the fields is V gene, D gene, clone size, J gene, CDR3 DNA, CDR3 protein. The D gene is left open where the match is weak. Not every row has a clone size; where given, it reads once, few, many or a size class.

TRBV7-2	TRBD2	NA	TRBJ2-1	TGTGCCAGCAGCTTAATGAAGGGCGGGAGGGCCTCCAATGAGCAGTTCTTC	CASSLMKGGRASNEQFF
TRBV14	NA	few	TRBJ1-3	TGTGCCAGCAGCCTCCAGGGAGGGGGTGACACCATATATTTT	CASSLQGGGDTIYF
TRBV11-2	TRBD2	once	TRBJ2-5	TGTGCCAGCAGCCACGGGACGGGGGGTAGGGGAGAGACCCAGTACTTC	CASSHGTGGRGETQYF
TRBV6-6	TRBD2	NA	TRBJ2-3	TGTGCCAGCAGTTACGCCGGGACTAGCGGGAGTGATACGCAGTATTTT	CASSYAGTSGSDTQYF
TRBV11-2	NA	NA	TRBJ1-5	TGTGCCAGCAGCTTAGGGGGGCAGGGGAGCAATCAGCCCCAGCATTTT	CASSLGGQGSNQPQHF
TRBV4-1	NA	NA	TRBJ2-5	TGCGCCAGCAGCCAAGAGGCCGGGGGTGGCCAAGAGACCCAGTACTTC	CASSQEAGGGQETQYF
TRBV6-4	TRBD1	NA	TRBJ2-7	TGTGCCGGCATGGGACCAAGGACAGGAGGTTACGAGCAGTACTTC	CAGMGPRTGGYEQYF
TRBV25-1	TRBD1	NA	TRBJ2-5	TGTGCCAGCAGTGTAAGGACAGGGAGAGAGACCCAGTACTTC	CASSVRTGRETQYF
TRBV10-2	NA	NA	TRBJ2-5	TGCGCCAGCAGTGAGTCGGGGAGTAGGGAGACCCAGTACTTC	CASSESGSRETQYF
TRBV5-4	NA	NA	TRBJ2-7	TGTGCCAGCAGCGGCCGGGGGACTCCAACCTACGAGCAGTACTTC	CASSGRGTPTYEQYF
TRBV28	NA	NA	TRBJ2-6	TGTGCCAGCACAAACAGTCTCTCTGGGGCCAACGTCCTGACTTTC	CASTNSLSGANVLTF
TRBV4-3	TRBD2	NA	TRBJ2-1	TGCGCCAGCAGCCAAATTTCTAGCGGGAGGGGTAATGAGCAGTTCTTC	CASSQISSGRGNEQFF
TRBV15	NA	NA	TRBJ1-2	TGTGCCACCAGCAGAGATAGGTCTTGGGGAGTTAAACCCTATGGCTACACCTTC	CATSRDRSWGVKPYGYTF
TRBV27	NA	NA	TRBJ2-1	TGTGCCAGCCACTTCTACAATGAGCAGTTCTTC	CASHFYNEQFF
TRBV12-5	TRBD1	NA	TRBJ2-1	TGTGCTAGTGGTTTGAATACCGGGACAGGTGGACGAGAGAGGTACAATGAGCAGTTCTTC	CASGLNTGTGGRERYNEQFF
TRBV5-8	TRBD1	few	TRBJ2-7	TGTGCCAGCAGCTTGGTGAGGGGGCTCTCCTACGAGCAGTACTTC	CASSLVRGLSYEQYF
TRBV27	NA	NA	TRBJ2-2	TGTGCCAGCAGTTCCGGGAGTGGCTACACCGGGGAGCTGTTTTTT	CASSSGSGYTGELFF
TRBV11-3	TRBD2	NA	TRBJ2-7	TGTGCCAGCAGTGAGCGGGAGGGAGGGACCTCCTACGAGCAGTACTTC	CASSEREGGTSYEQYF
TRBV4-2	TRBD1	NA	TRBJ2-2	TGTGCCAGCAGCCAAGGCGGGACAGGAGTTTCCACCGGGGAGCTGTTTTTT	CASSQGGTGVSTGELFF
TRBV19	NA	NA	TRBJ2-5	TGTGCCAGTAGTATCCAGCCGGGGATCCAAGAGACCCAGTACTTC	CASSIQPGIQETQYF
TRBV5-1	TRBD2	few	TRBJ2-6	TGCGCCAGCAGCCCCCTAAGGGGTAGCGGGAGCTCTGGGGCCAACGTCCTGACTTTC	CASSPLRGSGSSGANVLTF
TRBV7-6	TRBD2	once	TRBJ2-7	TGTGCCAGCAGCTCCTCTAGCGGGAGGAAGTACGAGCAGTACTTC	CASSSSSGRKYEQYF
TRBV30	NA	NA	TRBJ2-7	TGTGCCTGGAGTGTAAACAGGGTCTACGAGCAGTACTTC	CAWSVNRVYEQYF
TRBV15	NA	NA	TRBJ2-7	TGTGCCACCAGCAGAGGGCAGTCGGAGCAGTACTTC	CATSRGQSEQYF
TRBV14	TRBD1	NA	TRBJ1-3	TGTGCCAGCAGCCAACCGGGACAGGTAGCTGGAAACACCATATATTTT	CASSQPGQVAGNTIYF
TRBV28	TRBD1	NA	TRBJ2-1	TGTGCCGGAAACACGGGACAGGGGTACAATGAGCAGTTCTTC	CAGNTGQGYNEQFF
TRBV4-3	NA	NA	TRBJ2-2	TGCGCCAGCAGCCCCCGATCCCTAGGGGACACCGGGGAGCTGTTTTTT	CASSPRSLGDTGELFF
TRBV7-8	NA	NA	TRBJ2-1	TGTGCCAGCAGTAACTTCGGGCTAGGAGGCAATGAGCAGTTCTTC	CASSNFGLGGNEQFF
TRBV19	TRBD2	NA	TRBJ2-3	TGTGCCAGTAGTATAGATCTGCCTAGCGGGAGGGGAGATACGCAGTATTTT	CASSIDLPSGRGDTQYF
TRBV30	TRBD1	few	TRBJ1-3	TGTGCCTGGAGTGCCCGGCAAGGGACAGGAGGGAGGGGATACTCTGGAAACACCATATATTTT	CAWSARQGTGGRGYSGNTIYF
TRBV28	TRBD2	NA	TRBJ2-3	TGTGCCAGCAGTCCCGGACTAGCGGGAGAGGTAGATACGCAGTATTTT	CASSPGLAGEVDTQYF
TRBV5-1	NA	NA	TRBJ1-2	TGCGCCAGCAGTGTTACGGGGGGTGGTGGCTACACCTTC	CASSVTGGGGYTF
TRBV6-1	TRBD2	once	TRBJ2-5	TGTGCCAGCAGTGAACCCTGGGCGGGAGGCGCGGAGACCCAGTACTTC	CASSEPWAGGAETQYF
TRBV19	NA	NA	TRBJ1-1	TGTGCCAGTAGTATTCGGACAGCTATGAACACTGAAGCTTTCTTT	CASSIRTAMNTEAFF
TRBV29-1	TRBD2	NA	TRBJ2-3	TGCAGCGTTGATTTGGAGACTAGCAACACAGATACGCAGTATTTT	CSVDLETSNTDTQYF
TRBV27	NA	NA	TRBJ1-3	TGTGCCAGCAGTTTATCCCCTCCTAACAGGGCCTCTGGAAACACCATATATTTT	CASSLSPPNRASGNTIYF
TRBV20-1	TRBD1	once	TRBJ1-2	TGCAGTGCCAGACAGGGTCCTGGCTACACCTTC	CSARQGPGYTF
TRBV5-5	NA	NA	TRBJ1-5	TGTGCCAGCAGCTTGAACAGCCCCCGGGAACCCCAGCATTTT	CASSLNSPREPQHF
TRBV11-2	TRBD1	NA	TRBJ1-5	TGTGCCAGCAGAGAACAGGGGGATAGCAATCAGCCCCAGCATTTT	CASREQGDSNQPQHF
TRBV4-3	TRBD2	NA	TRBJ2-2	TGCGCCAGCAGCCAAGTAGGACTAGCGGGAGCTAAGAACACCGGGGAGCTGTTTTTT	CASSQVGLAGAKNTGELFF
TRBV15	NA	NA	TRBJ1-5	TGTGCCACCAGCAGAGGGAGGGGGGGGCACAGCAATCAGCCCCAGCATTTT	CATSRGRGGHSNQPQHF
TRBV25-1	NA	NA	TRBJ1-2	TGTGCCAGCAGCGCCCCGGCCCCCGGGACACCGAAGAATAATGGCTACACCTTC	CASSAPAPGTPKNNGYTF
TRBV27	NA	NA	TRBJ1-5	TGTGCCAGCAGTTCGGACTTCCCCGGAGAGCCCCAGCATTTT	CASSSDFPGEPQHF
TRBV4-2	TRBD1	NA	TRBJ1-5	TGTGCCAGCAGCCAAGATGGGGCAGGGGGACGGCTCCAGCATTTT	CASSQDGAGGRLQHF
TRBV19	TRBD1	NA	TRBJ1-5	TGTGCCAGTAGCCGACAGGGTCGAGATCAGCCCCAGCATTTT	CASSRQGRDQPQHF
TRBV4-3	TRBD2	NA	TRBJ2-1	TGCGCCAGCAGCCAAGAGGTCGGGAGGGCCTACAATGAGCAGTTCTTC	CASSQEVGRAYNEQFF
TRBV6-4	NA	NA	TRBJ1-1	TGTGCCAGCACCGACGGGGAGCTGGGAAACACTGAAGCTTTCTTT	CASTDGELGNTEAFF
TRBV4-1	TRBD2	NA	TRBJ2-7	TGCGCCAGCAGCCAAGATATTGGGACTAGCGGGAGGGCCTTTATCCACGAGCAGTACTTC	CASSQDIGTSGRAFIHEQYF
TRBV19	TRBD1	NA	TRBJ2-7	TGTGCCAGTAGTGCGACAGGGGGCGACGAGCAGTACTTC	CASSATGGDEQYF
TRBV4-3	NA	NA	TRBJ1-5	TGCGCCAGCAGCCAACGGGTGCAGAATCAGCCCCAGCATTTT	CASSQRVQNQPQHF